The sample holds a few counts of the clone carrying this TCR beta chain. Germline loops: CDR1 LGHDT, CDR2 YNNKEL (reference sequence). V was cut by 6 bases and J by 0 bases, with 12 bases left in between. CDR3 size: 15 residues. The data were obtained in a study of blood T cell repertoires in COVID-19. Study overall: Samples of COVID-19 (acute and convalescent) were obtained from the United States, Italy and Spain. The analysed material was cDNA or gDNA that came from T cells, B-cell-depleted T cells, or PBMCs.

Under the authors' procedure: Reference gene primer amplification in the assay estimated nucleated cell counts. Profiled with immunoSEQ multiplex PCR; TCRdb holds only in-frame clones, not every one. The V and J calls and the clone size are those of that table, but D and trimming were determined from the DNA. The profile shows around 210,000 clones, approximately 84% of them singletons. Those enrolled in Seattle joined during active infection and were followed longitudinally afterward. The sample comprised peripheral blood. This rearrangement joins TRBV3-1 (or the pseudogene TRBV3-2) to TRBJ1-3; D is unresolved. This clonotype was obtained from a woman older than 75 with COVID-19, enrolled during active disease. CDR3 region: CASSPPGASGNTIYF. CDR3 nucleotides: TGTGCCAGCAGTCCCCCAGGTGCCTCTGGAAACACCATATATTTT.